What follows are 4 T cell receptor beta chains derived from one specimen sequenced in a study of T cells in Graves' hyperthyroidism and ophthalmopathy. Researchers took RNA transcripts and amplified the TCR beta CDR3 regions from them. HTBI primers drove first-round RT-PCR of the TCR CDR3. MiXCR, applied by TCRdb to the multiplex PCR reads, yields one record per CDR3 protein. The repertoire holds hundreds of thousands of distinct CDR3 sequences, with about two fifths as singletons. What was sequenced was blood. The source is a man younger than 35 with Graves' hyperthyroidism.

The rearrangement links TRBV6-5 to TRBJ1-2; maybe TRBD1 (5 bases). The CDR3 runs to 13 residues. Germline V gene sequence: CDR1 MNHEY, CDR2 SVGAGI. The V and J ends lost 5 bases and 7 bases respectively, with 14 bases between them. The CDR3 bases are TGTGCCAGCAGTCAAGGGGCAGGAGGTGGCTACACCTTC. Its translation: CASSQGAGGGYTF.

The gene calls are TRBV6-5 and TRBJ1-5; D is uncertain. Trimming took off 3 bases at V and 8 bases at J, with 11 bases between the two ends. The germline CDR1 and CDR2 sequences are MNHEY and SVGAGI. CDR3 size: 13 residues. The DNA of the CDR3 is TGTGCCAGCAGTTATGCGCAGACTGAGCCCCAGCATTTT. Protein sequence: CASSYAQTEPQHF.

This clonotype was observed a single time. The gene calls are TRBV2 and TRBJ2-1; 7 nucleotides line up with TRBD1. The CDR3 has 13 residues. V shed 3 bases and J 9 bases; nucleotides not matched to a gene: 5. Germline values: CDR1 SNHLY, CDR2 FYNNEI. The CDR3 DNA reads as TGTGCCAGCAGTGAGAGACAGGGCGGTGAGCAGTTCTTC. Its translation is CASSERQGGEQFF.

V usage is TRBV20-1 and J usage is TRBJ1-6; D not resolved. The germline V gene encodes CDR1 DFQATT and CDR2 SNEGSKA (reference sequence). The CDR3 is made up of 13 amino acids. The germline V and J ends were trimmed by 4 bases and 14 bases, with 18 bases remaining between them. The CDR3 spells CSATDGNIQALHF. CDR3 bases: TGCAGTGCTACCGACGGGAATATCCAGGCCCTCCACTTT.